The 7 T cell receptor beta chains reported below all come from one sample, sequenced in a study of blood T cell repertoires in COVID-19. The data were produced by immunoSEQ multiplex PCR, yet TCRdb's version contains in-frame clones alone and is incomplete. The table has more than 200,000 clones, approximately 82% seen once. Source material: peripheral blood. The origin of the receptors is a woman aged 40 to 49 who had recovered from COVID-19.

In its sample, this clone was seen a few times. The chain has TRBV5-4 and TRBJ2-7; possibly TRBD1 for D (6 bases). Germline V CDR1 and CDR2: SGHNT, YYREEE (reference sequence). The CDR3 length is 13 residues. Between the trimmed V and J ends, which lost 4 bases and 2 bases, there was a span of 10 bases. The CDR3 sequence: CASSRTGTYEQYF. DNA of the CDR3: TGTGCCAGCAGCCGTACAGGGACCTACGAGCAGTACTTC.

The V and J genes are TRBV11-3 and TRBJ2-1; 7 positions agree with TRBD2. The germline V gene has CDR1 SGHNT and CDR2 YENEEA. V lost 0 bases and J lost 10; bases outside the gene matches: 3. This CDR3 has 13 amino acids. CDR3 in amino acids: CASSLDGRGEQFF. The CDR3 DNA is TGTGCCAGCAGCTTAGATGGGAGGGGCGAGCAGTTCTTC.

The CDR3 protein is CASTPGGGDLYEQYF. CDR3 DNA sequence: TGTGCCAGCACCCCGGGGGGCGGGGACTTATACGAGCAGTACTTC. The rearrangement uses TRBV7-2 and TRBJ2-7; D is possibly TRBD2 (7 bases). V lost 7 bases, J lost 4 bases, and 20 bases lay in between. There are 15 residues in the CDR3. The germline gives CDR1 SGHTA, CDR2 FQGNSA.

The chain recombines TRBV19 with TRBJ1-5, with D possibly matching TRBD1 (5 bases). Trimming pared 0 bases from V and 4 bases from J, leaving 10 bases between. The CDR3 spans 15 residues. The germline V gene encodes CDR1 LNHDA and CDR2 SQIVND (reference sequence). The CDR3 loop is CASSIDRRVNQPQHF. The CDR3 DNA reads as TGTGCCAGTAGTATAGATCGCAGGGTTAATCAGCCCCAGCATTTT.

The CDR3 here is CATSSSGSSEAFF. The CDR3 DNA reads as TGTGCCACCAGTAGTTCAGGGTCGAGTGAAGCTTTCTTT. The rearrangement links TRBV24-1 to TRBJ1-1, with a weak D call TRBD1 (5 bases). CDR3 length: 13 residues. The V end was cut by 6 bases, the J end by 7 bases, with 14 bases between. Germline V gene data show CDR1 as KGHDR and CDR2 as SFDVKD.

This clone came up once. This chain uses TRBV7-2 with TRBJ1-4; D is undetermined. CDR1 is SGHTA, CDR2 FQGNSA, per germline. This CDR3 is built from 14 residues. V lost 1 base, J lost 7 bases, and 10 bases lay in between. The CDR3 DNA sequence: TGTGCCAGCAGCTTAGGCAGGAAGAGTGAAAAACTGTTTTTT. It encodes CASSLGRKSEKLFF. Combining the CDR3 with reference TRBV7-2 and TRBJ1-4 gives the whole variable domain GAGVSQSPSNKVTEKGKDVELRCDPISGHTALYWYRQSLGQGLEFLIYFQGNSAPDKSGLPSDRFSAERTGGSVSTLTIQRTQQEDSAVYLCASSLGRKSEKLFFGSGTQLSVL.

This rearrangement joins TRBV6-6 to TRBJ2-7; 8 nucleotides agree with TRBD2. Germline CDR1 is MNHNY and CDR2 is SVGAGI (reference sequence). V trimming: 5 bases; J trimming: 1 base; junction bases outside the gene matches: 10. The CDR3 runs to 16 residues. The CDR3 loop is CASSPILAGKSYEQYF. CDR3 in DNA: TGTGCCAGCAGTCCGATTCTAGCGGGCAAATCCTACGAGCAGTACTTC.